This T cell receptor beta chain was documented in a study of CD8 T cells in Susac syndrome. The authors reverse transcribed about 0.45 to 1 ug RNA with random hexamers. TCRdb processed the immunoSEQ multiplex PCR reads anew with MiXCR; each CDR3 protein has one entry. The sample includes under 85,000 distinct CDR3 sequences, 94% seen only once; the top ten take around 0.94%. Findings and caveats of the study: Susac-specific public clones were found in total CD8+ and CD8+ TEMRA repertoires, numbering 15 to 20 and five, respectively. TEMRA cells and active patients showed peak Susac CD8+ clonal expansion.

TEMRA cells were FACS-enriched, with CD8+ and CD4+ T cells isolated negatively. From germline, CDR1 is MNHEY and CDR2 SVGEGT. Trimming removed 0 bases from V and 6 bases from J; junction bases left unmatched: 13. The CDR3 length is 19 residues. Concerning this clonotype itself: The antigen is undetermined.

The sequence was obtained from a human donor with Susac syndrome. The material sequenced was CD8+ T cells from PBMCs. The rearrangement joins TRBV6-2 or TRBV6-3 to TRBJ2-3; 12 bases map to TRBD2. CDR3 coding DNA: TGTGCCAGCAGTTACTCGGATTCCCGGACTAGCGGGGCCAGGGATACGCAGTATTTT. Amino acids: CASSYSDSRTSGARDTQYF.